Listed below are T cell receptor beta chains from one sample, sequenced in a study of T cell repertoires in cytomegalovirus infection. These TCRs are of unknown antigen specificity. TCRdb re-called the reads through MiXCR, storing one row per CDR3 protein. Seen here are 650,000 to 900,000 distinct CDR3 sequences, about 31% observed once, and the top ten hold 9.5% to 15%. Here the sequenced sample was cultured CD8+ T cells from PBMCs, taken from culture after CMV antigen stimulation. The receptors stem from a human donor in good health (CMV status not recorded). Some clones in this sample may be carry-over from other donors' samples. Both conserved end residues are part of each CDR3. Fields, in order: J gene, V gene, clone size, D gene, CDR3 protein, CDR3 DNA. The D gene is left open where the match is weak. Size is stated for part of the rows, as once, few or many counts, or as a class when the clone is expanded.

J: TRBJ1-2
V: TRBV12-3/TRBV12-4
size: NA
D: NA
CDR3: CASSLKVGGYTF
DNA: TGTGCCAGCAGTTTAAAAGTGGGGGGCTACACCTTC

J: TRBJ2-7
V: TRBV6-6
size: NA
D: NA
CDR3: CASSYSGERGQYEQYF
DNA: TGTGCCAGCAGTTATAGTGGCGAGCGGGGACAATACGAGCAGTACTTC

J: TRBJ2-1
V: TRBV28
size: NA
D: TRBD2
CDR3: CASSNSGGAYNEQFF
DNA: TGTGCCAGCAGTAATAGCGGGGGCGCCTACAATGAGCAGTTCTTC

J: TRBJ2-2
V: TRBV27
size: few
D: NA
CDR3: CASSFSPPTTGELFF
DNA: TGTGCCAGCAGTTTTTCCCCACCGACTACCGGGGAGCTGTTTTTT

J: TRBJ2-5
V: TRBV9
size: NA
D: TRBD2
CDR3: CASSVLSGGPGETQYF
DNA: TGTGCCAGCAGCGTACTTAGCGGGGGGCCGGGGGAGACCCAGTACTTC

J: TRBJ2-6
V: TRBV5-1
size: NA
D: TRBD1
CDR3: CASSTYYGTGDSGANVLTF
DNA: TGCGCCAGCAGCACCTACTACGGGACAGGGGACTCTGGGGCCAACGTCCTGACTTTC

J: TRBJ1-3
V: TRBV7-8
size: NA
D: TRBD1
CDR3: CASSRAGQGSRNTIYF
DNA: TGTGCCAGCAGCCGAGCAGGACAGGGTTCTAGAAACACCATATATTTT

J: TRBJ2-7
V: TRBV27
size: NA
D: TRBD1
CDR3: CASSIRDRRHEQYF
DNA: TGTGCCAGCAGTATCCGGGACAGGAGACACGAGCAGTACTTC

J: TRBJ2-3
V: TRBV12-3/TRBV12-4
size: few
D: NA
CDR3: CASSLGRDFADTQYF
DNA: TGTGCCAGCAGTTTAGGGAGGGATTTTGCAGATACGCAGTATTTT

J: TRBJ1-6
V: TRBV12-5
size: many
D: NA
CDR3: CASGFSGGRSNSPLHF
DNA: TGTGCTAGTGGTTTTTCTGGGGGCAGGAGTAATTCACCCCTCCACTTT

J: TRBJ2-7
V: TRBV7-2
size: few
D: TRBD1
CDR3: CASSLAGQGAREQYF
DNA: TGTGCCAGCAGCTTAGCAGGACAGGGGGCGCGTGAGCAGTACTTC

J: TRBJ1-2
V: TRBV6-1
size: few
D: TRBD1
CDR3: CASSEFHGTGNYGYTF
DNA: TGTGCCAGCAGTGAATTCCACGGGACAGGGAACTATGGCTACACCTTC

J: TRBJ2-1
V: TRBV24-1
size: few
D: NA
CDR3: CATSDLGSNEQFF
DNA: TGTGCCACCAGTGATTTAGGGTCCAATGAGCAGTTCTTC

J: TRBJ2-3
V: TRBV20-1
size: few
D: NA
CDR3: CSARSSWITDTQYF
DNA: TGCAGTGCTAGGTCGTCCTGGATAACAGATACGCAGTATTTT

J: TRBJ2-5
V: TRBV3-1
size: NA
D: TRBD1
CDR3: CASSQAGTATGETQYF
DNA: TGTGCCAGCAGCCAAGCAGGGACAGCGACGGGGGAGACCCAGTACTTC

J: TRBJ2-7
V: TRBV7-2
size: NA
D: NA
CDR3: CASSNPLGFSYEQYF
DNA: TGTGCCAGCAGCAACCCCCTGGGGTTTTCCTACGAGCAGTACTTC